This T cell receptor beta chain was sequenced in a study of cytomegalovirus exposure and HLA in healthy donors. Whole-study results and caveats: Donors were assumed by presence/absence analyses to have roughly uniform sequencing depth. Cytomegalovirus association was listed for about 150 TCR beta chains.

PCR involved 60 Vbeta and 13 Jbeta primers. The repertoire was sequenced with immunoSEQ multiplex PCR; TCRdb's copy has only in-frame clones and lacks some. This repertoire shows approximately 130,000 clones, 72% found once; its top ten account for under 5.5%. To note about this clone: The antigen is unknown.

Sequenced: PBMCs. The clonotype comes from a man in his fifties in good health and CMV-seropositive.

CDR3 bases: TGTGCCAGCAGGGGACACCGGACGTTCCACAATGAGCAGTTCTTC. Protein sequence: CASRGHRTFHNEQFF. This rearrangement joins TRBV27 to TRBJ2-1; tentatively, D is TRBD1 (6 bases). The CDR3 has 15 amino acids. In germline, CDR1 is MNHEY, CDR2 SMNVEV (reference sequence). Trimming removed 6 bases at V and 5 bases at J, with 17 bases between.